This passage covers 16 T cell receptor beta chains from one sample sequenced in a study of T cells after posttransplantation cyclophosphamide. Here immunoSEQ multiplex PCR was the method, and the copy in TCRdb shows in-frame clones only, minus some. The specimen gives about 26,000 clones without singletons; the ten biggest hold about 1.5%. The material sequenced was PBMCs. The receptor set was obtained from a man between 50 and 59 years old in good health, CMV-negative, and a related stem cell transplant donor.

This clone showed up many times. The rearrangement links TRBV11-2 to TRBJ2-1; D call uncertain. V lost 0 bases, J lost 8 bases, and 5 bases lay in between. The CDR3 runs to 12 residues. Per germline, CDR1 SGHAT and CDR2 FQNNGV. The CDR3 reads CASSLDRHEQFF. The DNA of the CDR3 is TGTGCCAGCAGCTTAGACAGGCATGAGCAGTTCTTC.

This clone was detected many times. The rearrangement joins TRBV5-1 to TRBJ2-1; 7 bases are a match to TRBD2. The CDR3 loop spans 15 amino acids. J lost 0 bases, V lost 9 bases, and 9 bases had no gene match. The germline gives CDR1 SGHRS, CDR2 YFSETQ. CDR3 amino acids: CATKGEGSSYNEQFF. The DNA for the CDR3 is TGCGCCACCAAAGGGGAGGGGAGCTCCTACAATGAGCAGTTCTTC.

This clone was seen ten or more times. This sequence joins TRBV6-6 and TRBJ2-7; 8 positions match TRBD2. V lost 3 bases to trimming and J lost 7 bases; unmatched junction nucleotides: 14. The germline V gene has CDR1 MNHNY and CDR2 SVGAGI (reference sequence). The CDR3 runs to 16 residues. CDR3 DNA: TGTGCCAGCAGTTATTCCTTGAATAGCGGGGCCGGAGAGCAGTACTTC. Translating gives CASSYSLNSGAGEQYF.

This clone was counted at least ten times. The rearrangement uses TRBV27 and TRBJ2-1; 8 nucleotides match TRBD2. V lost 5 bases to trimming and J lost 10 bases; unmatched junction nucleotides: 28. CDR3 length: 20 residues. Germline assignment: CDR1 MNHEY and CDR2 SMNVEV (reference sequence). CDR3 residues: CASSPGAVGLAGDFPPEQFF. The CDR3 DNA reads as TGTGCCAGCAGTCCTGGCGCCGTAGGGCTAGCGGGCGACTTCCCACCCGAGCAGTTCTTC.

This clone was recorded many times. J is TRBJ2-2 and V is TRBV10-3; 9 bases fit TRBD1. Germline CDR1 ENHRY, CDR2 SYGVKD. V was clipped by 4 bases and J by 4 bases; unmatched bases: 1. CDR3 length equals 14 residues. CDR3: CAISGQGGTGELFF. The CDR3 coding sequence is TGTGCCATCAGTGGACAGGGGGGCACCGGGGAGCTGTTTTTT.

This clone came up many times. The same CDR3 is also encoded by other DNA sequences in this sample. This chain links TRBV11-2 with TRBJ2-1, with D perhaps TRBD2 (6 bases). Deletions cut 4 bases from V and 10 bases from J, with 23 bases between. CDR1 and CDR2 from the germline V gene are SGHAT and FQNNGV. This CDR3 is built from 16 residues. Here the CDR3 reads CASSSAGGGPIGEQFF. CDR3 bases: TGTGCCAGCAGCTCTGCCGGGGGAGGACCAATAGGAGAGCAGTTCTTC.

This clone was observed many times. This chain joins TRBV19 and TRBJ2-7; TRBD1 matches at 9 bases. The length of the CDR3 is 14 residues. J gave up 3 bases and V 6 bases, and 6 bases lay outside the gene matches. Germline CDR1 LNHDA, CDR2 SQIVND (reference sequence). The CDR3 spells CASRVGQGHYEQYF. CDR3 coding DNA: TGTGCCAGTAGGGTGGGACAGGGACACTACGAGCAGTACTTC.

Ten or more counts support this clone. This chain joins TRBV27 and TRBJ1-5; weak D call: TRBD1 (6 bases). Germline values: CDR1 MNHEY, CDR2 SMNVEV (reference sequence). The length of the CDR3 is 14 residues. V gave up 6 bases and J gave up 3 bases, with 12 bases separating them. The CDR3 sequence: CASSSGGANQPQHF. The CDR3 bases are TGTGCCAGCAGCTCGGGGGGGGCCAATCAGCCCCAGCATTTT.

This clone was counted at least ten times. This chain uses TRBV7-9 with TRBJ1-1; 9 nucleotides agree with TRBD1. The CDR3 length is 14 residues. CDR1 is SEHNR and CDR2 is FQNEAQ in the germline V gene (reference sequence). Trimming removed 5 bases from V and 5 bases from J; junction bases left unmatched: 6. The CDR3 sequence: CASSKQGAETEAFF. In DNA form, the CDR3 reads TGTGCCAGCAGCAAACAGGGGGCTGAAACTGAAGCTTTCTTT.

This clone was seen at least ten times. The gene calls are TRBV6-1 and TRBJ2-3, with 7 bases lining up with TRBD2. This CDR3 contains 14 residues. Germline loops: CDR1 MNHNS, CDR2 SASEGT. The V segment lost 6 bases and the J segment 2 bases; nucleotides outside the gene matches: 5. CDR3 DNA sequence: TGTGCCAGCAGGGTGGGAGGGGACACAGATACGCAGTATTTT. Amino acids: CASRVGGDTDTQYF.

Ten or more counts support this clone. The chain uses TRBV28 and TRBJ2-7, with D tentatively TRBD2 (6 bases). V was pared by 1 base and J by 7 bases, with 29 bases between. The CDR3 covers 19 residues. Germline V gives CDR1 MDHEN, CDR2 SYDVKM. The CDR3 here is CASSLYLKRIRELMGEQYF. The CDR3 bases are TGTGCCAGCAGTTTATATCTTAAGCGGATCCGGGAGCTAATGGGGGAGCAGTACTTC.

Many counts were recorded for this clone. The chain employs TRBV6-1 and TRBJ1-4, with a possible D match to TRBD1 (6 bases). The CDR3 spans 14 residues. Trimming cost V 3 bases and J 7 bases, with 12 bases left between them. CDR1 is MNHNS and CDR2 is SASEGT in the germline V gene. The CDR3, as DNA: TGTGCCAGCAGTGAGGGGGCGCGATTTGAAAAACTGTTTTTT. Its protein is CASSEGARFEKLFF.

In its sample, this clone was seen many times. The CDR3 is CATRGTAQPQHF. The CDR3 coding sequence is TGTGCCACGAGGGGGACAGCTCAGCCCCAGCATTTT. The chain employs TRBV10-3 and TRBJ1-5, with 7 bases identical to TRBD1. After removal of 10 bases from V and 6 bases from J, the junction contained 6 bases not matched to a gene. CDR3 length equals 12 residues. CDR1 ENHRY and CDR2 SYGVKD come from the germline V gene.

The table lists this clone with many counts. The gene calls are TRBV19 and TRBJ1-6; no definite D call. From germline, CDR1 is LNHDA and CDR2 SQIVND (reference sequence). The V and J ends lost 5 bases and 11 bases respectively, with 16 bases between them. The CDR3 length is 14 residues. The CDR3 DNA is TGTGCCAGTAGTCATACACGGGTCGGGACACCCCTCCACTTT. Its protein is CASSHTRVGTPLHF.

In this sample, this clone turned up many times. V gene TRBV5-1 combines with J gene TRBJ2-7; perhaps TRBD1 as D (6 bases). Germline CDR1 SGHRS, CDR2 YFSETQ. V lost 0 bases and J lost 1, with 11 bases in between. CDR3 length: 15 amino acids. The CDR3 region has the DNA TGCGCCAGCAGCTTGGCGACAGGACGGTCCTACGAGCAGTACTTC. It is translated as CASSLATGRSYEQYF.

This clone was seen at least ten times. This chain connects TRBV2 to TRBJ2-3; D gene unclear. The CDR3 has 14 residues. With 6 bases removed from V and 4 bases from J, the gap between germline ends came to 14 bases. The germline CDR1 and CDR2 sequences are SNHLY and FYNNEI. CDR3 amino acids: CASRAAELPDTQYF. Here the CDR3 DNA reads TGTGCCAGCAGGGCGGCGGAACTTCCAGATACGCAGTATTTT.